Listed here are 31 T cell receptor beta chains from one sample, sequenced in a study of shared clonotypes between healthy human individuals. Assay used: immunoSEQ multiplex PCR; TCRdb lists only in-frame clones, some missing. The sample lists about 2.3 million clones; about 90% were seen once. The material sequenced was naive CD4+ T cells from PBMCs. Subset given: CD45RA+ positively selected. The receptor source for this set is a man between 18 and 29 years old in good health. Some clones in this sample may be carry-over from other donors' samples.

The chain is built from TRBV25-1 and TRBJ2-7; 12 bases map to TRBD1. Unmatched junction bases numbered 6, after V lost 3 bases and J lost 6 bases. This CDR3 is built from 15 residues. Germline V gene data show CDR1 as MGHDK and CDR2 as SYGVNS. The CDR3 reads CASSDSGQGATEQYF. The CDR3 DNA follows: TGTGCCAGCAGTGATTCGGGACAGGGGGCGACCGAGCAGTACTTC.

J is TRBJ2-2 and V is TRBV5-4; D unclear. CDR3 length: 12 amino acids. Germline V lookup: CDR1 SGHNT, CDR2 YYREEE (reference sequence). V was pared by 2 bases and J by 5 bases, with 4 bases between. CDR3 amino acids: CASSFGTGELFF. CDR3 nucleotides: TGTGCCAGCAGCTTCGGGACCGGGGAGCTGTTTTTT.

As to this clone: Other nucleotide sequences in the sample specify the same CDR3. The chain uses TRBV5-8 and TRBJ1-5, with D hard to call. This CDR3 contains 12 residues. Per germline, CDR1 SGHTS and CDR2 YDEGEE. Trimming took off 1 base at V and 7 bases at J, with 6 bases between the two ends. The CDR3 coding sequence is TGTGCCAGCAGCTTGCGGGAACAGCCCCAGCATTTT. Amino acids: CASSLREQPQHF.

This sequence joins TRBV19 and TRBJ1-5; D is possibly TRBD1 (5 bases). CDR3 size: 15 residues. Germline V gives CDR1 LNHDA, CDR2 SQIVND (reference sequence). The V and J ends lost 1 base and 4 bases respectively, with 11 bases between them. CDR3 DNA: TGTGCCAGTAGTATAGTCACAGGACCAAATCAGCCCCAGCATTTT. Amino acids: CASSIVTGPNQPQHF.

V gene TRBV2 combines with J gene TRBJ2-1, with TRBD2 identical over 8 bases. This CDR3 comprises 14 residues. Looked up from germline, CDR1 is SNHLY and CDR2 is FYNNEI. J was trimmed by 9 bases and V by 6 bases; bases with no gene match: 10. Here the CDR3 reads CASRLLAGGGEQFF. DNA of the CDR3: TGTGCCAGCAGACTTCTAGCGGGCGGCGGTGAGCAGTTCTTC.

DNA for the CDR3: TGTGCCAGCAGTTTACTGACACAAACGCAGTATTTT. It is translated as CASSLLTQTQYF. The rearrangement links TRBV28 to TRBJ2-3; D is undetermined. V lost 2 bases, J lost 9 bases, and 9 bases lay in between. Germline assignment: CDR1 MDHEN and CDR2 SYDVKM. This CDR3 has 12 amino acids.

Points on this clone: At the DNA level, this CDR3 is encoded by other sequences in the same sample as well. J is TRBJ2-7 and V is TRBV5-1; 9 bases align to TRBD1. The length of the CDR3 is 14 residues. Germline CDR1 is SGHRS and CDR2 is YFSETQ. J was trimmed by 4 bases and V by 0 bases; bases with no gene match: 2. CDR3 nucleotides: TGCGCCAGCAGCTTGGGGGACAGGGTTTACGAGCAGTACTTC. Its protein is CASSLGDRVYEQYF.

CDR3 nucleotides: TGTGCCAGTAGTGGGCAAGATATTCAGCCCCAGCATTTT. Its translation is CASSGQDIQPQHF. The chain joins TRBV19 to TRBJ1-5, with D unresolved. Trimming removed 5 bases at V and 6 bases at J, with 11 bases between. Germline lookup yields CDR1 LNHDA and CDR2 SQIVND (reference sequence). CDR3 length: 13 residues.

The rearrangement joins TRBV5-8 to TRBJ2-5; TRBD2 aligns across 9 bases. CDR3 size: 18 residues. CDR1 is SGHTS and CDR2 is YDEGEE in the germline V gene. V lost 0 bases and J lost 4; bases outside the gene matches: 13. The CDR3 sequence: CASSLARRAGGPGETQYF. CDR3 DNA sequence: TGTGCCAGCAGCTTGGCGCGACGGGCGGGAGGGCCGGGAGAGACCCAGTACTTC.

V gene TRBV28 combines with J gene TRBJ2-1; a weak D match, TRBD2 (6 bases). Germline loops: CDR1 MDHEN, CDR2 SYDVKM. The CDR3 is made up of 15 amino acids. Trimming shortened V by 7 bases and J by 7 bases, and 20 bases separated the two germline ends. For the CDR3, the DNA is TGTGCCAGCACATTGGCGGGGCCCATTTCGAATGAGCAGTTCTTC. Its protein product is CASTLAGPISNEQFF.

This chain uses TRBV5-1 with TRBJ2-5, with a weak D call TRBD2 (6 bases). The V gene's germline CDR1 is SGHRS and CDR2 YFSETQ. V lost 4 bases to trimming and J lost 5 bases, with 24 bases between them. This CDR3 has 17 amino acids. The CDR3, as DNA: TGCGCCAGCAGCGCTGGTCCGGAGGGGCCCACCTCGGAGACCCAGTACTTC. Translation gives CASSAGPEGPTSETQYF. The whole variable domain, remainder taken from reference TRBV5-1 and TRBJ2-5, is KAGVTQTPRYLIKTRGQQVTLSCSPISGHRSVSWYQQTPGQGLQFLFEYFSETQRNKGNFPGRFSGRQFSNSRSEMNVSTLELGDSALYLCASSAGPEGPTSETQYFGPGTRLLVL.

This rearrangement joins TRBV4-2 to TRBJ2-5, with a possible D match to TRBD2 (5 bases). Trimming removed 2 bases from V and 2 bases from J, with 12 bases in between. Germline values: CDR1 LGHNA, CDR2 YNFKEQ. The CDR3 length is 15 residues. In nucleotides, the CDR3 is TGTGCCAGCAGCCAAAGAGGACGGGGTCAAGAGACCCAGTACTTC. Its translation: CASSQRGRGQETQYF.

V gene TRBV25-1 combines with J gene TRBJ1-1; D not certain. V was clipped by 2 bases and J by 3 bases, with 10 bases between them. This CDR3 region has 14 residues. Germline-derived CDR1 and CDR2 are MGHDK and SYGVNS. CDR3 in DNA: TGTGCCAGCAGTGAACCCCGGACGTACACTGAAGCTTTCTTT. Translation gives CASSEPRTYTEAFF.

This chain joins TRBV7-2 and TRBJ2-5; D ambiguous. The CDR3 loop spans 13 amino acids. Germline values: CDR1 SGHTA, CDR2 FQGNSA. The V end lost 1 base, the J end lost 5 bases, and 8 bases lay between the germline ends. The CDR3 DNA sequence: TGTGCCAGCAGCTTAGTATTTCGGGAGACCCAGTACTTC. Amino acid sequence: CASSLVFRETQYF.

This clone has just one count. V gene TRBV7-3 combines with J gene TRBJ1-4; D not certain. V was trimmed by 2 bases and J by 3 bases, leaving 7 bases between them. Germline CDR1 is SGHTA and CDR2 is FQGTGA. The CDR3 has 14 residues. CDR3 DNA: TGTGCCAGCAGCTTATCGGGGTCTAATGAAAAACTGTTTTTT. Translating gives CASSLSGSNEKLFF. The full variable domain, completed using reference TRBV7-3 and TRBJ1-4, is GAGVSQTPSNKVTEKGKYVELRCDPISGHTALYWYRQSLGQGPEFLIYFQGTGAADDSGLPNDRFFAVRPEGSVSTLKIQRTERGDSAVYLCASSLSGSNEKLFFGSGTQLSVL.

A single count supports this clone. Here the CDR3 reads CASSPRHVRRTEAFF. CDR3 sequence (DNA): TGTGCCAGCAGCCCTCGACACGTAAGGCGCACTGAAGCTTTCTTT. The gene calls are TRBV7-2 and TRBJ1-1; D unclear. V lost 5 bases and J 4 bases, leaving 17 bases between the germline ends. There are 15 residues in the CDR3. Germline V CDR1 and CDR2: SGHTA, FQGNSA.

The chain carries TRBV5-6 and TRBJ2-7; the D is unclear. CDR1 is SGHDT, CDR2 YYEEEE, per germline. V was pared by 5 bases and J by 5 bases, with 20 bases between. This CDR3 has 15 amino acids. Here the CDR3 DNA reads TGTGCCAGCAGGACTTTGACTTCCCGACTCGACGAGCAGTACTTC. This translates into CASRTLTSRLDEQYF.

This clone has just one count. The chain carries TRBV5-1 and TRBJ2-2; D possibly corresponds to TRBD1 (6 bases). V lost 4 bases, J lost 1 base, and 14 bases lay in between. Looked up from germline, CDR1 is SGHRS and CDR2 is YFSETQ. The CDR3 covers 16 residues. CDR3 DNA: TGCGCCAGCAGCCCGGACCTACAGGGGAACACCGGGGAGCTGTTTTTT. Residues: CASSPDLQGNTGELFF.

The chain uses TRBV29-1 and TRBJ2-3, with 7 nucleotides matching TRBD1. The length of the CDR3 is 13 residues. J was trimmed by 2 bases and V by 4 bases; bases with no gene match: 3. Germline V gene data show CDR1 as SQVTM and CDR2 as ANQGSEA. For the CDR3, the DNA is TGCAGCGTTGGGGACAGAATCACAGATACGCAGTATTTT. Translation gives CSVGDRITDTQYF.

The chain couples TRBV6-5 to TRBJ1-5; maybe TRBD1 (5 bases). V was shortened by 5 bases and J by 2 bases, with 13 bases between the two germline ends. Germline V CDR1 and CDR2: MNHEY, SVGAGI. The CDR3 length is 15 residues. CDR3 protein: CASSPRADGNQPQHF. The CDR3 DNA sequence: TGTGCCAGCAGTCCCAGGGCCGATGGCAATCAGCCCCAGCATTTT.

Points on this clone: Different DNA sequences within this sample yield the same CDR3. The rearrangement joins TRBV7-9 to TRBJ2-1, with 10 bases lining up with TRBD2. Germline V gene lookup returns CDR1 SEHNR and CDR2 FQNEAQ (reference sequence). The CDR3 totals 15 residues. V was clipped by 5 bases and J by 4 bases; unmatched bases: 5. CDR3 residues: CASSPTSGPYNEQFF. In DNA form, the CDR3 reads TGTGCCAGCAGCCCGACTAGCGGGCCATACAATGAGCAGTTCTTC.

The chain employs TRBV11-2 and TRBJ2-7, with D hard to call. The CDR3 covers 13 residues. From germline, CDR1 is SGHAT and CDR2 FQNNGV. The V end lost 7 bases, the J end lost 0 bases, and 10 bases lay between the germline ends. The chain's CDR3 is CASTTLISYEQYF. In DNA, the CDR3 is TGTGCCAGCACAACCCTAATCTCCTACGAGCAGTACTTC. Using reference TRBV11-2 and TRBJ2-7 for the parts outside the CDR3, the full variable domain is EAGVAQSPRYKIIEKRQSVAFWCNPISGHATLYWYQQILGQGPKLLIQFQNNGVVDDSQLPKDRFSAERLKGVDSTLKIQPAKLEDSAVYLCASTTLISYEQYFGPGTRLTVT.

V usage is TRBV4-2 and J usage is TRBJ1-2; D might be TRBD1 (5 bases). This CDR3 spans 16 amino acids. Germline values: CDR1 LGHNA, CDR2 YNFKEQ. Trimming took 0 bases from V and 8 from J, leaving 19 bases between them. CDR3 residues: CASSQDPGGAGQGYTF. CDR3 coding DNA: TGTGCCAGCAGCCAAGATCCCGGAGGGGCCGGACAAGGCTACACCTTC.

The V gene is TRBV11-1, the J gene TRBJ2-1; a weak D match, TRBD2 (5 bases). The CDR3 contains 15 residues. The V end was cut by 1 base, the J end by 5 bases, with 12 bases between. Germline CDR1 reads SGHAT; CDR2 reads FQDESV (reference sequence). The CDR3 protein is CASSLGGSPNNEQFF. As DNA, the CDR3 is TGTGCCAGCAGCTTAGGAGGGAGCCCTAACAATGAGCAGTTCTTC.

The chain carries TRBV6-1 and TRBJ2-3; D gene unclear. V lost 1 base, J lost 2 bases, and 7 bases lay in between. CDR3 length: 14 amino acids. CDR1 is MNHNS and CDR2 is SASEGT in the germline V gene. CDR3 amino acids: CASSEVPATDTQYF. CDR3 nucleotides: TGTGCCAGCAGTGAAGTCCCAGCCACAGATACGCAGTATTTT.

This clone has just a few counts. This sequence joins TRBV6-6 and TRBJ1-1; the D gene is possibly TRBD1 (5 bases). Trimming removed 2 bases from V and 6 bases from J, with 16 bases in between. Germline lookup yields CDR1 MNHNY and CDR2 SVGAGI (reference sequence). The CDR3 has 15 amino acids. The CDR3 sequence is CASSYQKGTPPEAFF. CDR3 nucleotide sequence: TGTGCCAGCAGTTACCAAAAAGGGACGCCCCCTGAAGCTTTCTTT.

This chain links TRBV27 with TRBJ2-1; the match to TRBD2 covers 16 bases. Trimming removed 5 bases from V and 7 bases from J; junction bases left unmatched: 5. CDR3 length: 16 residues. Per germline, CDR1 MNHEY and CDR2 SMNVEV (reference sequence). The CDR3 bases are TGTGCCAGCAGTGGGGGACTAGCGGGAGGGCCAAATGAGCAGTTCTTC. As protein: CASSGGLAGGPNEQFF.

The chain uses TRBV6-5 and TRBJ1-3; possibly TRBD1 for D (5 bases). V was pared by 6 bases and J by 0 bases, with 12 bases between. The CDR3 extends over 15 amino acids. Germline V gene sequence: CDR1 MNHEY, CDR2 SVGAGI. CDR3 DNA sequence: TGTGCCAGCAGAACGCCGGGGGGCTCTGGAAACACCATATATTTT. It encodes CASRTPGGSGNTIYF.

J is TRBJ2-3 and V is TRBV4-1; either TRBD1 or TRBD2 may supply D (6 bases each). V was trimmed by 3 bases and J by 3 bases, leaving 19 bases between them. The CDR3 covers 17 residues. Germline CDR1 is MGHRA and CDR2 is YSYEKL. The CDR3 is CASSHPLRRGITDTQYF. The CDR3, as DNA: TGCGCCAGCAGCCACCCCCTGAGGAGGGGGATTACAGATACGCAGTATTTT.

This clone turned up a few times. The same CDR3 also results from other DNA sequences found in this sample. The V gene is TRBV5-1, the J gene TRBJ2-3, with 9 bases lining up with TRBD2. The CDR3 sequence is 15 residues long. CDR1 and CDR2 from the germline V gene are SGHRS and YFSETQ. V lost 0 bases to trimming and J lost 1 base; unmatched junction nucleotides: 0. The CDR3 here is CASSLGTSGTDTQYF. The CDR3 DNA reads TGCGCCAGCAGCTTGGGGACTAGCGGCACAGATACGCAGTATTTT.

The V and J genes are TRBV10-1 and TRBJ2-3, with TRBD2 matching over 14 bases. The CDR3 runs 14 residues. Germline V lookup: CDR1 WNHNN, CDR2 SYGVQD (reference sequence). V was pared by 10 bases and J by 3 bases, with 3 bases of the junction left unmatched. The CDR3 region has the DNA TGCGCCACTGGGACTAGCGGGAGTACAGATACGCAGTATTTT. As protein: CATGTSGSTDTQYF.